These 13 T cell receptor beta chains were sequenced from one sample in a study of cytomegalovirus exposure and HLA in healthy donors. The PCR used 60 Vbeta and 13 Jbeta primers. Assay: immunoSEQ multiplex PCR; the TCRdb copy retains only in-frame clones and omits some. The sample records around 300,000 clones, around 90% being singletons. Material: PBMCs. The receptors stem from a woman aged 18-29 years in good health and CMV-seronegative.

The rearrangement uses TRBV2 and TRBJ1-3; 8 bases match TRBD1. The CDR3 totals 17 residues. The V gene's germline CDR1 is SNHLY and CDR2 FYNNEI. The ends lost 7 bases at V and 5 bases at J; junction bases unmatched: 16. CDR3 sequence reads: CASNLKDKDRERNTIYF. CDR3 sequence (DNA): TGTGCCAGCAACCTCAAAGACAAGGACAGGGAAAGAAACACCATATATTTT. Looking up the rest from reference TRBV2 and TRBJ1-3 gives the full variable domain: EPEVTQTPSHQVTQMGQEVILRCVPISNHLYFYWYRQILGQKVEFLVSFYNNEISEKSEIFDDQFSVERPDGSNFTLKIRSTKLEDSAMYFCASNLKDKDRERNTIYFGEGSWLTVV.

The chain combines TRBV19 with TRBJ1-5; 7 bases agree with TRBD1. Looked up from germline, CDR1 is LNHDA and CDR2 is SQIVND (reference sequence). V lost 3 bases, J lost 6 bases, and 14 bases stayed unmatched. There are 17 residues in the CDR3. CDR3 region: CASSISFLQGLGQPQHF. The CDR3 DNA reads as TGTGCCAGTAGTATTAGCTTCTTACAGGGGTTAGGTCAGCCCCAGCATTTT. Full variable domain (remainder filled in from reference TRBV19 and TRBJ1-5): DGGITQSPKYLFRKEGQNVTLSCEQNLNHDAMYWYRQDPGQGLRLIYYSQIVNDFQKGDIAEGYSVSREKKESFPLTVTSAQKNPTAFYLCASSISFLQGLGQPQHFGDGTRLSIL.

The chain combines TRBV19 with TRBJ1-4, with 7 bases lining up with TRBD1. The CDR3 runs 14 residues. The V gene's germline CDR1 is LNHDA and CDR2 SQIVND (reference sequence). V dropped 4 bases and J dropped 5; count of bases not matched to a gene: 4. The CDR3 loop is CASSRRQGNEKLFF. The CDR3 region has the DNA TGTGCCAGTAGTAGACGACAGGGAAATGAAAAACTGTTTTTT.

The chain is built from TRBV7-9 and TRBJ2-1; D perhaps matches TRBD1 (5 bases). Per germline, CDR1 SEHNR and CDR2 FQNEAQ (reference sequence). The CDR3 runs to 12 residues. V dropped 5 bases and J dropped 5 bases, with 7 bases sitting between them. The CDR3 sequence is CASSQQDNEQFF. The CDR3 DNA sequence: TGTGCCAGCAGCCAACAGGACAATGAGCAGTTCTTC.

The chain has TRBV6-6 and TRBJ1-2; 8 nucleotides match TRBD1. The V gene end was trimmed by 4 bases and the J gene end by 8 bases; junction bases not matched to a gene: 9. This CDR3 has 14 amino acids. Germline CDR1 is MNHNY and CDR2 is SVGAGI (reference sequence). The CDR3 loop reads CASSFPQGAGGYTF. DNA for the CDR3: TGTGCCAGCAGTTTTCCCCAGGGGGCGGGAGGCTACACCTTC.

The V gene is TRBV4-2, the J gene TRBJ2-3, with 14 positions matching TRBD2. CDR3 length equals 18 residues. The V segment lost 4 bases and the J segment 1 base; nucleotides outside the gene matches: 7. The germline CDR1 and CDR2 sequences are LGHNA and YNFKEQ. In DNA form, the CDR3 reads TGTGCCAGCAGCCCAATCGTGGGACTAGCGGGGGGCACAGATACGCAGTATTTT. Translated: CASSPIVGLAGGTDTQYF.

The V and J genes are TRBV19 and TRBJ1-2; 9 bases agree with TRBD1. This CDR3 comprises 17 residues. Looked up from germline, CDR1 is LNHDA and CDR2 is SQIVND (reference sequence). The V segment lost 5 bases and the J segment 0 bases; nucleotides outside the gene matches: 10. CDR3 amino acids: CASSRDRDVGPNYGYTF. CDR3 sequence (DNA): TGTGCCAGTAGTCGGGACAGGGACGTAGGGCCTAACTATGGCTACACCTTC.

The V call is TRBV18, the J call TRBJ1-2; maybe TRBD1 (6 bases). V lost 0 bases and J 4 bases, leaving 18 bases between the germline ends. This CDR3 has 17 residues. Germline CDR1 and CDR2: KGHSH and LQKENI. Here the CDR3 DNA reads TGTGCCAGCTCACCACCGGAAGGACAGAGATCTCCCTATGGCTACACCTTC. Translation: CASSPPEGQRSPYGYTF.

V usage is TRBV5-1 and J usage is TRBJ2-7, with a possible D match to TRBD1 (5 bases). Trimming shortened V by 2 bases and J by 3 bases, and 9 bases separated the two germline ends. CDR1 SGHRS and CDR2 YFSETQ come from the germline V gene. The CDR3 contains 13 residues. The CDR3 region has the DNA TGCGCCAGCAGCTTCAATCAGGGCTACGAGCAGTACTTC. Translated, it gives CASSFNQGYEQYF.

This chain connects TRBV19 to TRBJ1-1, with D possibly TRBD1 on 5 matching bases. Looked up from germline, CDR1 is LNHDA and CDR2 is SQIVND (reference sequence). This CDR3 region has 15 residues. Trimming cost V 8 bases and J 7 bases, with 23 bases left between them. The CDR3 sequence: CASSFYARARDEAFF. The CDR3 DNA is TGTGCCAGTTCCTTTTATGCCCGGGCCAGGGATGAAGCTTTCTTT.

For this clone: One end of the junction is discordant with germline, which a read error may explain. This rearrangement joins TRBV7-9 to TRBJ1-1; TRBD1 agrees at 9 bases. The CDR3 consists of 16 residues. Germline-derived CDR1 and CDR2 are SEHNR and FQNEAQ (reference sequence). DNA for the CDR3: TGTTCCAGCAGCCAAACCGGGACAGGGAAGAACACTGAAGCTTTCTTT. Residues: CSSSQTGTGKNTEAFF.

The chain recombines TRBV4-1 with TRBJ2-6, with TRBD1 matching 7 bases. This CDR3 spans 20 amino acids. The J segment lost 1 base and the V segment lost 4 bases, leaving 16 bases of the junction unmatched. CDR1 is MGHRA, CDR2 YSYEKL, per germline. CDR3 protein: CASSPADRSLTGSGANVLTF. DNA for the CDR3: TGCGCCAGCAGCCCTGCGGACAGGAGCCTAACGGGGTCTGGGGCCAACGTCCTGACTTTC.

The CDR3 spells CASSLRTGGAYGYTF. CDR3 DNA: TGTGCCAGTAGTTTACGGACAGGGGGCGCCTATGGCTACACCTTC. The chain employs TRBV19 and TRBJ1-2; TRBD1 matches 11 bases. Trimming took 5 bases from V and 4 from J; bases not matched to a gene: 6. The CDR3 length is 15 residues. The germline V gene has CDR1 LNHDA and CDR2 SQIVND (reference sequence).